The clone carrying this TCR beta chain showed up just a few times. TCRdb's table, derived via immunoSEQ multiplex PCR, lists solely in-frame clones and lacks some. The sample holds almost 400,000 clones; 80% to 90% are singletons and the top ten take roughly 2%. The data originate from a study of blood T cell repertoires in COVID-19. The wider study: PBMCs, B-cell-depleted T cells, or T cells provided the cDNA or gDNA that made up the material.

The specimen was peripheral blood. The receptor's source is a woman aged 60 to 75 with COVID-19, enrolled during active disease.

The CDR3 loop is CASSLNRGQPQHF. In DNA, the CDR3 is TGTGCCAGCAGTTTAAACAGGGGTCAGCCCCAGCATTTT. The chain uses TRBV12-3 or TRBV12-4 and TRBJ1-5, with 7 bases lining up with TRBD1. The CDR3 is 13 amino acids. Germline trimming cut 2 bases from V and 6 bases from J; bases unmatched to any gene: 1.